This T cell receptor (beta chain) was recorded in a study of tumor-infiltrating lymphocytes in oesophageal squamous cell carcinoma. TCRdb redid the calling of the PCR reads with MiXCR, one entry per CDR3 protein. The sample consists of roughly 17,000 distinct CDR3 sequences, about 50% of them appearing once. This clonotype was observed at least ten times. This TCR came from a female donor with esophageal squamous cell carcinoma. Sequencing was carried out using normal esophageal tissue next to the tumor.

The CDR3 loop reads CASSIVGTENTGELFF. DNA of the CDR3: TGTGCCAGTAGTATAGTCGGGACAGAGAACACCGGGGAGCTGTTTTTT. The V call is TRBV19, the J call TRBJ2-2; 7 bases are a match to TRBD1. CDR1 and CDR2 (germline): LNHDA, SQIVND (reference sequence). CDR3 length: 16 amino acids. The V segment lost 1 base and the J segment 1 base; nucleotides outside the gene matches: 3.